One and the same sample provided the 26 T cell receptor beta chains below, sequenced in a study of blood T cell repertoires in COVID-19. Assay used: immunoSEQ multiplex PCR; TCRdb lists only in-frame clones, some missing. The table includes nearly 110,000 clones, 70% to 80% detected once. Sequenced input: peripheral blood. The receptor set was obtained from a human donor with acute or convalescent COVID-19. The donor label of this sample is uncertain.

The chain couples TRBV4-1 to TRBJ1-4; possible D gene TRBD1, 6 bases. The germline V gene has CDR1 MGHRA and CDR2 YSYEKL. Deletions cut 1 base from V and 7 bases from J, with 22 bases between. The CDR3 has 18 amino acids. The CDR3 DNA is TGCGCCAGCAGCCAAGGACTCATGGGACGCCGACAGGTTGAAAAACTGTTTTTT. This codes for CASSQGLMGRRQVEKLFF.

The CDR3 DNA is TGCGCCAGCAGCTCTACAGGGGTCTACAATGAGCAGTTCTTC. This codes for CASSSTGVYNEQFF. The rearrangement links TRBV5-1 to TRBJ2-1, with 7 nucleotides matching TRBD1. V lost 3 bases and J lost 3; bases outside the gene matches: 3. Per the germline V gene, CDR1 is SGHRS and CDR2 is YFSETQ. The CDR3 consists of 14 residues.

The chain joins TRBV7-8 to TRBJ1-2; D is perhaps TRBD1 (6 bases). The CDR3 runs 14 residues. From germline, CDR1 is SGHVS and CDR2 FQNEAQ. Between the trimmed V and J ends, which lost 3 bases and 3 bases, there was a span of 11 bases. The CDR3 region is CASSLGRTDYGYTF. CDR3 nucleotide sequence: TGTGCCAGCAGCTTGGGTAGGACAGACTATGGCTACACCTTC.

This chain joins TRBV19 and TRBJ1-1; a weak D match, TRBD1 (6 bases). CDR1 and CDR2 from the germline V gene are LNHDA and SQIVND (reference sequence). The V end was cut by 4 bases, the J end by 1 base, with 13 bases between. The CDR3 is made up of 15 amino acids. In DNA form, the CDR3 reads TGTGCCAGTAGTAACCAGGGGTCTCCGAACACTGAAGCTTTCTTT. Translated, it gives CASSNQGSPNTEAFF.

The V and J genes are TRBV2 and TRBJ1-5; tentatively, D is TRBD1 (5 bases). This CDR3 comprises 15 residues. Trimming took 3 bases from V and 4 from J, leaving 13 bases between them. Germline V gene data show CDR1 as SNHLY and CDR2 as FYNNEI. CDR3 region: CASSDRPGGNQPQHF. CDR3 nucleotide sequence: TGTGCCAGCAGTGATAGACCCGGGGGTAATCAGCCCCAGCATTTT.

The CDR3 loop reads CASSRSSGANTGELFF. The CDR3 coding sequence is TGCGCCAGCAGCCGCAGTAGCGGGGCGAACACCGGGGAGCTGTTTTTT. The chain has TRBV5-1 and TRBJ2-2; 8 bases map to TRBD2. CDR3 size: 16 residues. With 4 bases clipped from V and 0 bases from J, the junction kept 5 bases outside the gene matches. Germline values: CDR1 SGHRS, CDR2 YFSETQ.

V and J are TRBV25-1 and TRBJ2-5, with D perhaps matching TRBD2 (5 bases). Germline V gene data show CDR1 as MGHDK and CDR2 as SYGVNS. The CDR3 totals 15 residues. The V and J ends lost 6 bases and 2 bases respectively, with 16 bases between them. CDR3 bases: TGTGCCAGCAGCGGAATGGGAGCGGTACAAGAGACCCAGTACTTC. It translates to CASSGMGAVQETQYF.

The chain combines TRBV5-1 with TRBJ1-3; D is unclear. This CDR3 has 15 residues. CDR1 and CDR2 (germline): SGHRS, YFSETQ. Trimming took off 0 bases at V and 7 bases at J, with 14 bases between the two ends. CDR3 DNA: TGCGCCAGCAGCTTGGACAATGCTGGAGGGAACACCATATATTTT. It encodes CASSLDNAGGNTIYF.

This clone was counted a few times. The J gene is TRBJ2-7, the V gene TRBV7-9, with 8 bases fitting TRBD1. The germline gives CDR1 SEHNR, CDR2 FQNEAQ (reference sequence). The CDR3 sequence is 15 residues long. Germline trimming cut 2 bases from V and 2 bases from J; bases unmatched to any gene: 5. The CDR3 is CASSLFGQGTYEQYF. In DNA, the CDR3 is TGTGCCAGCAGCTTATTCGGACAGGGCACCTACGAGCAGTACTTC.

This chain joins TRBV24-1 and TRBJ2-1; possible D gene TRBD2, 6 bases. Trimming stripped 3 bases from V and 10 bases from J, with 18 bases between. The CDR3 consists of 15 residues. Germline V gene lookup returns CDR1 KGHDR and CDR2 SFDVKD. CDR3 amino acids: CATSDRKDGAGEQFF. CDR3 in DNA: TGTGCCACCAGTGATCGAAAGGACGGTGCGGGGGAGCAGTTCTTC.

The V gene is TRBV11-2, the J gene TRBJ2-7, with 10 bases aligning to TRBD1. V shed 1 base and J 7 bases; nucleotides not matched to a gene: 4. The CDR3 length is 14 residues. In germline, CDR1 is SGHAT, CDR2 FQNNGV. CDR3 in amino acids: CASSLVGTGDEQYV. CDR3 DNA sequence: TGTGCCAGCAGCTTAGTCGGGACAGGGGATGAGCAGTACGTC.

V gene TRBV14 combines with J gene TRBJ1-3, with D possibly being TRBD1 (5 bases). This CDR3 has 17 amino acids. V lost 1 base and J lost 0, with 13 bases in between. Looked up from germline, CDR1 is SGHDN and CDR2 is FVKESK. CDR3 loop: CASSQVFWRGSGNTIYF. For the CDR3, the DNA is TGTGCCAGCAGCCAAGTGTTCTGGAGGGGCTCTGGAAACACCATATATTTT. Full variable domain (rest looked up from reference TRBV14 and TRBJ1-3): EAGVTQFPSHSVIEKGQTVTLRCDPISGHDNLYWYRRVMGKEIKFLLHFVKESKQDESGMPNNRFLAERTGGTYSTLKVQPAELEDSGVYFCASSQVFWRGSGNTIYFGEGSWLTVV.

The CDR3: CATSRGTGSNEKLFF. The CDR3 DNA follows: TGTGCCACCAGCAGAGGGACAGGTTCTAATGAAAAACTGTTTTTT. The J gene is TRBJ1-4, the V gene TRBV15; 7 nucleotides align to TRBD1. Germline CDR1 reads LNHNV; CDR2 reads YYDKDF (reference sequence). With V trimmed by 1 base and J by 3 bases, 2 bases remained unmatched. The CDR3 runs to 15 residues.

The chain recombines TRBV6-5 with TRBJ1-2, with D unresolved. Deletions cut 0 bases from V and 6 bases from J, with 11 bases between. Germline V gives CDR1 MNHEY, CDR2 SVGAGI. This CDR3 contains 14 residues. The CDR3 here is CASSYSSGRDGYTF. The CDR3 nucleotides are TGTGCCAGCAGTTACTCTTCCGGGAGGGATGGCTACACCTTC.

The CDR3 loop is CASSLDPPGQEQYF. CDR3 bases: TGTGCCAGCAGCTTAGACCCTCCCGGACAGGAGCAGTACTTC. The rearrangement uses TRBV11-2 and TRBJ2-7, with TRBD1 as a possible D gene (6 bases). The CDR3 has 14 residues. Germline CDR1 reads SGHAT; CDR2 reads FQNNGV. V was trimmed by 0 bases and J by 7 bases, leaving 13 bases between them.

V gene TRBV2 combines with J gene TRBJ2-1; 9 nucleotides match TRBD1. With 6 bases clipped from V and 5 bases from J, the junction kept 14 bases outside the gene matches. Germline V gene data show CDR1 as SNHLY and CDR2 as FYNNEI. There are 17 residues in the CDR3. The CDR3 DNA sequence: TGTGCCAGCAGCCGACGACAGGGGGAACGGGCTAACAATGAGCAGTTCTTC. Translated, it gives CASSRRQGERANNEQFF.

This chain links TRBV6-5 with TRBJ1-2, with 8 bases matching TRBD1. The CDR3 spans 13 residues. The germline gives CDR1 MNHEY, CDR2 SVGAGI. Trimming took 2 bases from V and 11 from J; bases not matched to a gene: 7. As DNA, the CDR3 is TGTGCCAGCAGTTACGTGGGACAGGATATGTACACCTTC. Translation gives CASSYVGQDMYTF.

This sequence joins TRBV30 and TRBJ1-2, with 10 bases that match TRBD1. Germline V gene sequence: CDR1 GTSNPN, CDR2 SVGIG (reference sequence). This CDR3 contains 15 residues. J lost 4 bases, V lost 1 base, and 6 bases had no gene match. CDR3 in DNA: TGTGCCTGGAGTGCCGGGACAGGGGTAGTCTATGGCTACACCTTC. It translates to CAWSAGTGVVYGYTF. Filled out from reference TRBV30 and TRBJ1-2, the complete variable domain reads SQTIHQWPATLVQPVGSPLSLECTVEGTSNPNLYWYRQAAGRGLQLLFYSVGIGQISSEVPQNLSASRPQDRQFILSSKKLLLSDSGFYLCAWSAGTGVVYGYTFGSGTRLTVV.

This sequence joins TRBV6-5 and TRBJ1-4; D remains ambiguous. Trimming left V 5 bases short and J 8 bases short, with 9 bases between. The germline V gene encodes CDR1 MNHEY and CDR2 SVGAGI. The CDR3 spans 12 residues. CDR3 in amino acids: CASSRLGEKLFF. Here the CDR3 DNA reads TGTGCCAGCAGTCGGCTAGGAGAAAAACTGTTTTTT.

The chain is built from TRBV4-1 and TRBJ2-2, with 14 bases aligning to TRBD2. V trimming: 3 bases; J trimming: 4 bases; junction bases outside the gene matches: 13. The CDR3 consists of 20 residues. Germline CDR1 is MGHRA and CDR2 is YSYEKL. This chain's CDR3 is CASSQPRGTSGGGVTGELFF. CDR3 DNA sequence: TGCGCCAGCAGCCAGCCCCGTGGGACTAGCGGGGGTGGGGTCACCGGGGAGCTGTTTTTT.

The chain carries TRBV2 and TRBJ2-5, with TRBD2 as a possible D gene (6 bases). V was cut by 9 bases and J by 1 base, with 15 bases left in between. Germline V lookup: CDR1 SNHLY, CDR2 FYNNEI. The CDR3 is made up of 14 amino acids. This CDR3 reads CARLAAGGQETQYF. The CDR3 DNA reads TGTGCCAGACTAGCCGCTGGGGGCCAAGAGACCCAGTACTTC.

The rearrangement uses TRBV5-8 and TRBJ2-1; 7 positions agree with TRBD2. There are 15 residues in the CDR3. CDR1 and CDR2 from the germline V gene are SGHTS and YDEGEE. The trim removed 6 bases at V and 5 bases at J, leaving 11 bases unmatched. In DNA form, the CDR3 reads TGTGCCAGCATCTTCACCGGGACTAACCACAATGAGCAGTTCTTC. Encoded protein: CASIFTGTNHNEQFF.

This clone has ten or more counts. The chain is built from TRBV5-1 and TRBJ2-1, with TRBD1 matching over 11 bases. With 0 bases clipped from V and 9 bases from J, the junction kept 2 bases outside the gene matches. The CDR3 is 14 residues long. CDR1 is SGHRS, CDR2 YFSETQ, per germline. CDR3 residues: CASSLGTGGGEQFF. The CDR3 nucleotides read TGCGCCAGCAGCTTGGGGACAGGGGGCGGTGAGCAGTTCTTC.

The chain carries TRBV5-1 and TRBJ2-1; D is perhaps TRBD1 (6 bases). Per germline, CDR1 SGHRS and CDR2 YFSETQ. The CDR3 contains 15 residues. V was cut by 3 bases and J by 4 bases, with 14 bases left in between. Here the CDR3 reads CASSSTPGEYNEQFF. CDR3 nucleotide sequence: TGCGCCAGCAGCTCGACCCCAGGGGAATACAATGAGCAGTTCTTC.

The CDR3 sequence: CASSLADRGEKLFF. The CDR3 DNA follows: TGTGCCAGCAGCTTAGCGGACAGGGGTGAAAAACTGTTTTTT. The chain employs TRBV7-9 and TRBJ1-4; TRBD1 matches at 9 bases. The CDR3 spans 14 residues. Germline values: CDR1 SEHNR, CDR2 FQNEAQ (reference sequence). The V gene end was trimmed by 0 bases and the J gene end by 7 bases; junction bases not matched to a gene: 0.

V gene TRBV24-1 combines with J gene TRBJ2-7; the match to TRBD1 covers 12 bases. From germline, CDR1 is KGHDR and CDR2 SFDVKD. V was pared by 5 bases and J by 5 bases, with 6 bases of the junction left unmatched. This CDR3 comprises 15 residues. CDR3 bases: TGTGCCACCAGTGGGCCGGGGACAGGGGGCAACGAGCAGTACTTC. This translates into CATSGPGTGGNEQYF.